This TCR beta chain appears in the sequencing data of a study of blood T cells in healthy people across ages. With a J-beta primer mix and a sample-barcoded 5' primer, a second PCR ran about 7 to 12 cycles. MiXCR, applied by TCRdb to the 5' RACE reads, yields one record per CDR3 protein. Among roughly 2 million distinct CDR3 sequences listed, about 50% were seen once. The V and J ends lost 1 base and 8 bases respectively, with 11 bases between them. This CDR3 contains 14 residues. CDR1 is SEHNR, CDR2 FQNEAQ, per germline (reference sequence). The authors drew about 9.5 milliliters of peripheral blood from each donor.

The sequence was collected from a woman between 40 and 55 years old in good health. The gene calls are TRBV7-9 and TRBJ1-4; no clear D. Sample: blood. CDR3 nucleotides: TGTGCCAGCAGCTTAGATTTAACCGGGGAAAAACTGTTTTTT. Its protein is CASSLDLTGEKLFF.